This T cell receptor (beta chain) appears in the sequencing data of a study of pediatric ulcerative colitis. Overall study context: Ulcerative colitis patients had pancolitis or left-sided colitis, with confirming histology. General study findings and limits: Rectal repertoires separated controls, mild-moderate and acute severe colitis. Repertoires came from total lymphocyte DNA, not specific subsets.

Clones were read by immunoSEQ multiplex PCR, and TCRdb kept only the in-frame ones, dropping some. The table has 40,000 to 60,000 clones, more than 60% seen once; the top ten hold less than 4.5%. CDR3 size: 14 residues. In germline, CDR1 is LNHDA, CDR2 SQIVND (reference sequence). The V and J ends lost 4 bases and 1 base, in that order; junction bases with no gene match: 3. One to two pinch biopsies were taken from the rectum during colonoscopy. About this clone itself: Its antigen remains unknown.

The clonotype comes from a girl aged 10 to 17 with moderate ulcerative colitis. Sequencing used gut tissue. The V gene is TRBV19, the J gene TRBJ1-1, with 7 bases that match TRBD1. CDR3 loop: CASSTGTANTEAFF. In DNA, the CDR3 is TGTGCCAGTAGTACCGGGACAGCGAACACTGAAGCTTTCTTT.